This T cell receptor (beta chain) was obtained from a study of shared clonotypes between healthy human individuals. Study observations and caveats: The represented genetic and exposure-history diversity was limited by the small number of donors. Generation probabilities of non-shared clonotypes were lower (relative to those shared by all four donors).

This CDR3 is 13 amino acids long. V gave up 9 bases and J gave up 4 bases, with 15 bases separating them. The germline V gene encodes CDR1 MNHEY and CDR2 SVGAGI. In the original analysis: Quality scores were absent from the junction-only immunoSEQ sequences, so filtering differed. Measured with immunoSEQ multiplex PCR; TCRdb has only the in-frame clones, and not every one. V, J and clone size reflect that table, while D and trimming were determined from the DNA. Of roughly 1.5 million clones listed, approximately 98% are singletons. To note about this clone: Its cognate antigen is unknown.

The sequencing input was naive CD4+ T cells sorted from blood. Subset meaning: CD45RA+ positively selected. This chain joins TRBV6-5 and TRBJ1-1; D possibly corresponds to TRBD1 (5 bases). This clonotype was obtained from a young man in good health. CDR3 nucleotide sequence: TGTGCCAGTTGGATCCAGGGTGGCACTGAAGCTTTCTTT. Encoded protein: CASWIQGGTEAFF.